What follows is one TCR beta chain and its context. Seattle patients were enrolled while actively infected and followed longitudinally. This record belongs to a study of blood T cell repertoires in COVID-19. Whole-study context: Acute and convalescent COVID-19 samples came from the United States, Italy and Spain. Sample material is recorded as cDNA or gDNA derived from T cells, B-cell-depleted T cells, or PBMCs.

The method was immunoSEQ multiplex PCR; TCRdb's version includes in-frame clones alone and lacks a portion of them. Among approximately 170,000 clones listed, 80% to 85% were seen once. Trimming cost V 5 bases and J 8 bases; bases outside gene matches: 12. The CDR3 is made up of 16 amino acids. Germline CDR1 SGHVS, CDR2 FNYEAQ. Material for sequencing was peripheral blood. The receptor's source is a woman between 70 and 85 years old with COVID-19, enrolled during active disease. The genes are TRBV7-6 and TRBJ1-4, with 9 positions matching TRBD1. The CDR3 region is CASSPLTGTGQEKLFF. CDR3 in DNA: TGTGCCAGCAGCCCCCTTACGGGGACAGGGCAGGAAAAACTGTTTTTT.